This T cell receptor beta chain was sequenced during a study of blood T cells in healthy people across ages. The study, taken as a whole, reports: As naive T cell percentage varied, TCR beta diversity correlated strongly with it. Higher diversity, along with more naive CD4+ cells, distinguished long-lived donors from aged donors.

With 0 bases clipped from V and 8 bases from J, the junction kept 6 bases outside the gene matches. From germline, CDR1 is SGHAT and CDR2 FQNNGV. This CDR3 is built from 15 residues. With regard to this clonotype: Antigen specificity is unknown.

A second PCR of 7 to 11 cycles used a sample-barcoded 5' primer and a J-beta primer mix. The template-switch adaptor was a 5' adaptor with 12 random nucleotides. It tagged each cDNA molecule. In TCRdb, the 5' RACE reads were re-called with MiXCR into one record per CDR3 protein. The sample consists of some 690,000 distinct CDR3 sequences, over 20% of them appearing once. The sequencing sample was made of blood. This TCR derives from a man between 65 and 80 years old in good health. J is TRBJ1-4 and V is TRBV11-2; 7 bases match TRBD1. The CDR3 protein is CASSLEGTVGEKLFF. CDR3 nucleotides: TGTGCCAGCAGCTTAGAGGGGACAGTCGGAGAAAAACTGTTTTTT.